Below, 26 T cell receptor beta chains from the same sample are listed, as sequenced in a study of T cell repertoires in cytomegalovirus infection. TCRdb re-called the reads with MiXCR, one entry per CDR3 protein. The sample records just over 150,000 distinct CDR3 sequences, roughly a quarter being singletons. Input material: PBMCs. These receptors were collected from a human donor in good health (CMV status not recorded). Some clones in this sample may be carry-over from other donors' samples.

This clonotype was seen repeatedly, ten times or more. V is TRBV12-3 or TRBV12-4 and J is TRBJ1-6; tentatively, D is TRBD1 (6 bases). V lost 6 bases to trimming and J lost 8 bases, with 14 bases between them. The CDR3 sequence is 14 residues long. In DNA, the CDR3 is TGTGCCAGCAGCCCGACAGGAGGGGATTCACCCCTCCACTTT. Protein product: CASSPTGGDSPLHF.

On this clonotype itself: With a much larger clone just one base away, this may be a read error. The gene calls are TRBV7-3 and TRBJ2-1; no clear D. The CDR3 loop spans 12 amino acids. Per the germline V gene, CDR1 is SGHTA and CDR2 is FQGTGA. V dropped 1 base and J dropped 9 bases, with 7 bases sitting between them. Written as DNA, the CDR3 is TGTGCCAGCAGCTTAAACCCAAGTGAGCAGTTCTTC. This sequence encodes CASSLNPSEQFF.

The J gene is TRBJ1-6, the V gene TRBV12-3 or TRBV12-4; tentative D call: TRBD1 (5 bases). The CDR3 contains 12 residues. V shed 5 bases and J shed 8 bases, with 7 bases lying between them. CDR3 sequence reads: CASSRGDSPLHF. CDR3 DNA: TGTGCCAGCAGTCGGGGGGATTCACCCCTCCACTTT.

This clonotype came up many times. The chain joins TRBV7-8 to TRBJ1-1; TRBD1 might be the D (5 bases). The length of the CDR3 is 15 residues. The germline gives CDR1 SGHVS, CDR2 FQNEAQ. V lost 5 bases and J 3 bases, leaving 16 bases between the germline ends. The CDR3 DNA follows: TGTGCCAGCAGCGGGCAGGGTTGGGTGGACACTGAAGCTTTCTTT. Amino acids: CASSGQGWVDTEAFF. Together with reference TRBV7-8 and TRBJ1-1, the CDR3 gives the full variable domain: GAGVSQSPRYKVAKRGQDVALRCDPISGHVSLFWYQQALGQGPEFLTYFQNEAQLDKSGLPSDRFFAERPEGSVSTLKIQRTQQEDSAVYLCASSGQGWVDTEAFFGQGTRLTVV.

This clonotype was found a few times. CDR3 DNA: TGTGCCAGCAGCCCCGGGGGGGCCCAGTTCTTC. As protein: CASSPGGAQFF. The V gene is TRBV7-3, the J gene TRBJ2-1, with 8 nucleotides matching TRBD2. V lost 5 bases and J lost 13; bases outside the gene matches: 4. Per the germline V gene, CDR1 is SGHTA and CDR2 is FQGTGA. The CDR3 has 11 residues. The full variable domain, completed using reference TRBV7-3 and TRBJ2-1, is GAGVSQTPSNKVTEKGKYVELRCDPISGHTALYWYRQSLGQGPEFLIYFQGTGAADDSGLPNDRFFAVRPEGSVSTLKIQRTERGDSAVYLCASSPGGAQFFGPGTRLTVL.

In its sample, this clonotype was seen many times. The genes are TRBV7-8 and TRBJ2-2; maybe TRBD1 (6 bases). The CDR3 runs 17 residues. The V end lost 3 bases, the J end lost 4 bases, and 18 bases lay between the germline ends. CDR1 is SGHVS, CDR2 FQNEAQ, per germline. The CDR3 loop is CASSFSRGSTTTGELFF. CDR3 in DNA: TGTGCCAGCAGCTTTAGCAGGGGAAGCACCACCACCGGGGAGCTGTTTTTT.

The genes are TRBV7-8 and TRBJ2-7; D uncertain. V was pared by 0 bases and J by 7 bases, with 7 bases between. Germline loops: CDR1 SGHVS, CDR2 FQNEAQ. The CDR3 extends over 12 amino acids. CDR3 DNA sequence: TGTGCCAGCAGCTTAGCGTGGGTAGAGCAGTACTTC. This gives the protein CASSLAWVEQYF.

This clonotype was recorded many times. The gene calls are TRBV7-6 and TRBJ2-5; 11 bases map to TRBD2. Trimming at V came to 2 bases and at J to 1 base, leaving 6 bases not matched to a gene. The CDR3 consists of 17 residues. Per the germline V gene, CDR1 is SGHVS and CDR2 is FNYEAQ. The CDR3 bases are TGTGCCAGCAGCTTACAACCCGGGACTAGCGGCCAAGAGACCCAGTACTTC. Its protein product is CASSLQPGTSGQETQYF.

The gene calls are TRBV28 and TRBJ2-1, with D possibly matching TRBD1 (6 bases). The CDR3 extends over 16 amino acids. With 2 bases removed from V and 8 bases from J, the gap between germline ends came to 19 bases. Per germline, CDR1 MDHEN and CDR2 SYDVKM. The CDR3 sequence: CASSLPEHGQSYEQFF. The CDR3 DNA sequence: TGTGCCAGCAGTTTACCCGAACACGGACAGTCCTATGAGCAGTTCTTC.

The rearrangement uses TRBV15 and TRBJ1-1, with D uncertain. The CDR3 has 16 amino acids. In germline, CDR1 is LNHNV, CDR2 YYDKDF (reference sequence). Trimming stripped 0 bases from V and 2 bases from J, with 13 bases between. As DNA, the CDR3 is TGTGCCACCAGCAGAGATCGGGGATCGGGAAACACTGAAGCTTTCTTT. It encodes CATSRDRGSGNTEAFF.

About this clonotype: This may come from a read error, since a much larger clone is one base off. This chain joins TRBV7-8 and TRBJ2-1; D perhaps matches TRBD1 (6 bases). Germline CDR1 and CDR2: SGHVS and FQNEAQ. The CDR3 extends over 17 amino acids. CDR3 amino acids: CASSPSARDKRWDEQSF. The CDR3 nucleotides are TGTGCCAGCAGCCCAAGTGCACGGGACAAGAGGTGGGATGAGCAGTCCTTC.

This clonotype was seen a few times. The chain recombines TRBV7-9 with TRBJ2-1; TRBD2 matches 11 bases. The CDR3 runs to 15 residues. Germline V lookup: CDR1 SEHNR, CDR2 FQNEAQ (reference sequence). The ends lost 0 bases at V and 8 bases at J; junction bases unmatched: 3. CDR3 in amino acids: CASSLAGTSGDEQFF. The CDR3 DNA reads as TGTGCCAGCAGCTTAGCTGGGACTAGCGGAGATGAGCAGTTCTTC.

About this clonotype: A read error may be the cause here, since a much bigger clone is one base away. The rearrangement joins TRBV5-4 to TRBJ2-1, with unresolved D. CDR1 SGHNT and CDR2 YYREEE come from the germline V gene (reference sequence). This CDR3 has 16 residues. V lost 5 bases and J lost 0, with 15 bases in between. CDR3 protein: CASREDPRSSYNEQFF. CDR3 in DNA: TGTGCCAGCAGAGAGGACCCCCGGAGCTCCTACAATGAGCAGTTCTTC.

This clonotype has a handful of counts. The CDR3 DNA is TGTGCCATCAGTGAGTCAAGGACAGAATCAGATACGCAGTATTTT. This translates into CAISESRTESDTQYF. The V gene is TRBV10-3, the J gene TRBJ2-3; D might be TRBD1 (6 bases). Trimming left V 0 bases short and J 4 bases short, with 11 bases between. The CDR3 sequence is 15 residues long. Germline CDR1 is ENHRY and CDR2 is SYGVKD.

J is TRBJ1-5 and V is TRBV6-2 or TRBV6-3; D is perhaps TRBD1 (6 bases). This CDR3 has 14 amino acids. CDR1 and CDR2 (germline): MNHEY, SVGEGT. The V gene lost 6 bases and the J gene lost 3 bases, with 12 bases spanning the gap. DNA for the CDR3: TGTGCCAGCAGACCCGGACAGTACAATCAGCCCCAGCATTTT. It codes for CASRPGQYNQPQHF.

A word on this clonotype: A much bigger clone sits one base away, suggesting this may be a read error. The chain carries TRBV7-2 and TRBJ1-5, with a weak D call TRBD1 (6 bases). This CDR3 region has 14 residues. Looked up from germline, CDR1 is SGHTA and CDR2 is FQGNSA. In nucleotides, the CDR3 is TGTGCCAGCAGCTCCGAAGGTCGGACAGCCTATTTAAGGTTT. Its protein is CASSSEGRTAYLRF.

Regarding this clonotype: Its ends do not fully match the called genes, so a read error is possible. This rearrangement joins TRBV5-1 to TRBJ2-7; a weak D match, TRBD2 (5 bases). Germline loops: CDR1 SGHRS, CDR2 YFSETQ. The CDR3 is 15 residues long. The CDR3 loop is CASSLAGTGSSEQYF. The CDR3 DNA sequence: TGCGCCAGCAGCTTGGCCGGAACGGGGTCCTCCGAGCAGTACTTC.

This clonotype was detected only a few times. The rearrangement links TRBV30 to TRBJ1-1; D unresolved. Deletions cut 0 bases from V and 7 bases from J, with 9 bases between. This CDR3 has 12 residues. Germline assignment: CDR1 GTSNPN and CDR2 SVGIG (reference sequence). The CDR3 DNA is TGTGCCTGGAGTGTACAGAGCGGTGAAGCTTTCTTT. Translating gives CAWSVQSGEAFF.

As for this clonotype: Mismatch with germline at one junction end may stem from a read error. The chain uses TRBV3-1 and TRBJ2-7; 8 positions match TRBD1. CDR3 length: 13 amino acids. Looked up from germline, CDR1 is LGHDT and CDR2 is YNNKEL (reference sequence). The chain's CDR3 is CASRRTGSYGQYF. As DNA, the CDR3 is TGTGCCAGCAGGCGGACAGGGAGTTACGGGCAGTACTTC.

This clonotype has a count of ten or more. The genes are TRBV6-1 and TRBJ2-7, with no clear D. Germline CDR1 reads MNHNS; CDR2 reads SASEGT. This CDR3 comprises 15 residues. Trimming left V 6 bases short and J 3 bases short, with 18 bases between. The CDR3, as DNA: TGTGCCAGCAGCCCTGACGGCCTCCCCCTCTACGAGCAGTACTTC. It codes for CASSPDGLPLYEQYF.

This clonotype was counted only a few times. This chain's CDR3 is CASSLKFGWFNEKLFF. The CDR3 DNA reads TGTGCCAGCAGTTTAAAGTTCGGGTGGTTTAATGAAAAACTGTTTTTT. The genes are TRBV28 and TRBJ1-4; D unresolved. Trimming shortened V by 2 bases and J by 4 bases, and 14 bases separated the two germline ends. The CDR3 is made up of 16 amino acids. CDR1 is MDHEN and CDR2 is SYDVKM in the germline V gene. Full variable domain (remainder filled in from reference TRBV28 and TRBJ1-4): DVKVTQSSRYLVKRTGEKVFLECVQDMDHENMFWYRQDPGLGLRLIYFSYDVKMKEKGDIPEGYSVSREKKERFSLILESASTNQTSMYLCASSLKFGWFNEKLFFGSGTQLSVL.

CDR3 coding DNA: TGCAGCGTTGAAGGGGAGGGGGGCTACGAGCAGTACTTC. This translates into CSVEGEGGYEQYF. The chain carries TRBV29-1 and TRBJ2-7, with a weak D call TRBD2 (7 bases). CDR3 size: 13 residues. Germline CDR1 SQVTM, CDR2 ANQGSEA. With 1 base removed from V and 3 bases from J, the gap between germline ends came to 10 bases.

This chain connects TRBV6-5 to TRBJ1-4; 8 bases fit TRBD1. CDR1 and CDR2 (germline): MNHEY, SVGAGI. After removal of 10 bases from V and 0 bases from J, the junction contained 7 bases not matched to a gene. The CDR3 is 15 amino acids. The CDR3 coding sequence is TGTGCCACCGGACAGGGCCAATCAACTAATGAAAAACTGTTTTTT. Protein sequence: CATGQGQSTNEKLFF.

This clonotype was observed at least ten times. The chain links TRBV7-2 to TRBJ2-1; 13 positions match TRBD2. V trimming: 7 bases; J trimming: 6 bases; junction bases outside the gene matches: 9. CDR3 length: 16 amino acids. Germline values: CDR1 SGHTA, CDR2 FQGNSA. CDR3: CASTWELAGGINEQFF. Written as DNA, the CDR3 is TGTGCCAGCACCTGGGAACTAGCGGGGGGGATCAATGAGCAGTTCTTC. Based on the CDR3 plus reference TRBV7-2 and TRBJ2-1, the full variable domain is GAGVSQSPSNKVTEKGKDVELRCDPISGHTALYWYRQSLGQGLEFLIYFQGNSAPDKSGLPSDRFSAERTGGSVSTLTIQRTQQEDSAVYLCASTWELAGGINEQFFGPGTRLTVL.

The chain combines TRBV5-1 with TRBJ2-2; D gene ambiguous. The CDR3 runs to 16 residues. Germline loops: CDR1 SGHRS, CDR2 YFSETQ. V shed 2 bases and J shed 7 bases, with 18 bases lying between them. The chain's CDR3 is CASSFGYPNTGGELFF. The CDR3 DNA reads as TGCGCCAGCAGCTTTGGGTACCCCAATACGGGCGGGGAGCTGTTTTTT.

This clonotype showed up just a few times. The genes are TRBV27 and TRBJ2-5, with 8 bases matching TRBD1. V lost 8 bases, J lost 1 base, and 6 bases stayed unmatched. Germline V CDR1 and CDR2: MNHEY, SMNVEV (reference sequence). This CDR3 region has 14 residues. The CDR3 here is CASGRQGRQETQYF. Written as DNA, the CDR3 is TGTGCCAGCGGAAGACAGGGGCGCCAAGAGACCCAGTACTTC.